A selection of T cell receptor beta chains follows, all from one sample in a study of cytomegalovirus exposure and HLA in healthy donors. This table comes from immunoSEQ multiplex PCR, and its TCRdb copy is limited to in-frame clones, with some not included. In the table there are approximately 150,000 clones, about 71% of which are singletons. The sequenced material came from PBMCs. Receptors were obtained from a woman aged 40 to 55 in good health and CMV-seropositive. The CDR3 runs from the conserved cysteine through the conserved F or W.

j_call v_call cdr3_aa
TRBJ1-5 TRBV23-1 CASSRGDSNQPQHF
TRBJ1-2 TRBV7-2 CASSPGFSPNYGYTF
TRBJ2-7 TRBV5-1 CASSLSGGSHEQYF
TRBJ1-4 TRBV5-1 CASSLLREGEKLFF
TRBJ2-7 TRBV2 CATKVVDSPYEQYF
TRBJ2-1 TRBV5-6 CASRGQGESLEQFF
TRBJ1-6 TRBV4-3 CASSQESETGHSPPHF
TRBJ2-1 TRBV29-1 CSVEGRGEQFF
TRBJ1-2 TRBV28 CASSSPTGSYGYTF
TRBJ1-1 TRBV5-1 CASSLLGQGNTEAFF
TRBJ2-7 TRBV19 CASRDRASYEQYF
TRBJ1-1 TRBV19 CASSIRDRGVNTEAFF
TRBJ1-6 TRBV7-3 CASSRQADSPLHF
TRBJ2-1 TRBV5-1 CASSLAGSSYNEQFF
TRBJ2-7 TRBV15 CATSRDPARDEQYF
TRBJ1-2 TRBV13 CASSSGLDYGYTF
TRBJ2-2 TRBV9 CASSLLDRGYTGELFF
TRBJ1-4 TRBV7-2 CASSLDGRDNEKLFF
TRBJ2-7 TRBV29-1 CSGLTGDEQYF
TRBJ2-3 TRBV28 CASRSPSGTDTQYF
TRBJ1-4 TRBV6-5 CASSYSGDRVREKLFF
TRBJ2-5 TRBV9 CASSVGPGTGETQYF
TRBJ1-2 TRBV6-4 CASSEDRATYGYTF
TRBJ1-6 TRBV6-5 CASSRGEENSPLHF
TRBJ1-4 TRBV5-4 CASSSGLDEKLFF
TRBJ2-7 TRBV7-9 CASLYGGGAGEQYF
TRBJ2-7 TRBV7-8 CASSYRTAHEQYF
TRBJ2-2 TRBV18 CASSPGSGTGELFF
TRBJ2-1 TRBV7-2 CASSPGGEQFF
TRBJ2-1 TRBV9 CASSPPSGYNEQFF
TRBJ2-1 TRBV5-1 CASSAGTSDYNEQFF
TRBJ1-3 TRBV5-1 CASSFQGSSGNTIYF